These 25 T cell receptor beta chains share one sample of origin, sequenced in a study of control samples from healthy donors and cancer patients. Data came from immunoSEQ multiplex PCR; TCRdb stores just in-frame clones and leaves some out. Here the sample spans some 80,000 clones, under 90% being singletons. Sequenced: blood. The receptor set was obtained from a man in his fifties in good health.

J is TRBJ2-6 and V is TRBV25-1; D uncertain. Trimming cost V 3 bases and J 13 bases, with 7 bases left between them. CDR1 and CDR2 from the germline V gene are MGHDK and SYGVNS. The CDR3 has 11 amino acids. The CDR3 DNA sequence: TGTGCCAGCAGTGACCACGAGGTCCTGACTTTC. Protein sequence: CASSDHEVLTF.

The chain uses TRBV5-5 and TRBJ1-1; D is uncertain. The CDR3 length is 12 residues. Trimming took off 4 bases at V and 6 bases at J, with 10 bases between the two ends. Germline CDR1 SGHKS, CDR2 YYEKEE (reference sequence). The CDR3 reads CASSLNLPEAFF. The CDR3 nucleotides are TGTGCCAGCAGCCTGAACTTGCCTGAAGCTTTCTTT.

This chain uses TRBV12-3 or TRBV12-4 with TRBJ1-2, with D maybe TRBD1 (5 bases). The CDR3 extends over 11 amino acids. Trimming stripped 5 bases from V and 8 bases from J, with 9 bases between. This CDR3 reads CASSPDKGYTF. In DNA form, the CDR3 reads TGTGCCAGCAGTCCGGACAAAGGCTACACCTTC.

The chain recombines TRBV20-1 with TRBJ2-7; no clear D gene. The germline gives CDR1 DFQATT, CDR2 SNEGSKA (reference sequence). The CDR3 has 10 amino acids. V was shortened by 7 bases and J by 5 bases, with 9 bases between the two germline ends. The CDR3 sequence: CSVIRHEQYF. As DNA, the CDR3 is TGCAGTGTAATCCGTCACGAGCAGTACTTC.

This chain joins TRBV5-1 and TRBJ1-1; 9 bases are a match to TRBD1. The length of the CDR3 is 16 residues. With V trimmed by 4 bases and J by 5 bases, 12 bases remained unmatched. The germline gives CDR1 SGHRS, CDR2 YFSETQ. The CDR3 sequence is CASSLLGQGVGTEAFF. In DNA form, the CDR3 reads TGCGCCAGCAGCCTCTTGGGACAGGGTGTAGGGACTGAAGCTTTCTTT.

V usage is TRBV5-1 and J usage is TRBJ2-2; TRBD2 agrees at 9 bases. This CDR3 is 14 amino acids long. After removal of 5 bases from V and 6 bases from J, the junction contained 5 bases not matched to a gene. The germline CDR1 and CDR2 sequences are SGHRS and YFSETQ. CDR3 sequence: CASRAGGRAGELFF. The CDR3 DNA sequence: TGCGCCAGCAGAGCGGGGGGCCGGGCCGGGGAGCTGTTTTTT. Full variable domain (rest looked up from reference TRBV5-1 and TRBJ2-2): KAGVTQTPRYLIKTRGQQVTLSCSPISGHRSVSWYQQTPGQGLQFLFEYFSETQRNKGNFPGRFSGRQFSNSRSEMNVSTLELGDSALYLCASRAGGRAGELFFGEGSRLTVL.

V and J are TRBV15 and TRBJ1-2; D may be TRBD1 (5 bases). Germline CDR1 and CDR2: LNHNV and YYDKDF (reference sequence). This CDR3 is built from 13 residues. Trimming shortened V by 5 bases and J by 4 bases, and 11 bases separated the two germline ends. Written as DNA, the CDR3 is TGTGCCACCAGCTCCGACAGTTTCTATGGCTACACCTTC. Its protein is CATSSDSFYGYTF.

The chain is built from TRBV5-1 and TRBJ1-5; D possibly corresponds to TRBD1 (5 bases). There are 16 residues in the CDR3. Trimming removed 0 bases from V and 4 bases from J, with 14 bases in between. Germline-derived CDR1 and CDR2 are SGHRS and YFSETQ. The CDR3 is CASSLDPIGVNQPQHF. For the CDR3, the DNA is TGCGCCAGCAGCTTGGACCCGATAGGGGTTAATCAGCCCCAGCATTTT. The whole variable domain, filled in from reference TRBV5-1 and TRBJ1-5, reads KAGVTQTPRYLIKTRGQQVTLSCSPISGHRSVSWYQQTPGQGLQFLFEYFSETQRNKGNFPGRFSGRQFSNSRSEMNVSTLELGDSALYLCASSLDPIGVNQPQHFGDGTRLSIL.

The chain links TRBV7-9 to TRBJ2-3; the D call may be TRBD1 or TRBD2 (6 bases each). Trimming took 1 base from V and 5 from J, leaving 13 bases between them. Germline V lookup: CDR1 SEHNR, CDR2 FQNEAQ (reference sequence). This CDR3 region has 15 residues. The CDR3 is CASSLGGAQGDTQYF. Here the CDR3 DNA reads TGTGCCAGCAGCTTAGGGGGGGCGCAGGGAGATACGCAGTATTTT.

This sequence joins TRBV20-1 and TRBJ1-2, with D unclear. Trimming left V 3 bases short and J 1 base short, with 6 bases between. Per the germline V gene, CDR1 is DFQATT and CDR2 is SNEGSKA (reference sequence). The CDR3 has 12 residues. In nucleotides, the CDR3 is TGCAGTGCTAGTCCCATTAACTATGGCTACACCTTC. Its translation is CSASPINYGYTF.

V and J are TRBV27 and TRBJ1-4, with 7 bases aligning to TRBD1. Looked up from germline, CDR1 is MNHEY and CDR2 is SMNVEV (reference sequence). V trimming: 5 bases; J trimming: 4 bases; junction bases outside the gene matches: 7. This CDR3 spans 15 amino acids. The DNA for the CDR3 is TGTGCCAGCAGTCTCCCGACAGGGAATAATGAAAAACTGTTTTTT. This gives the protein CASSLPTGNNEKLFF.

The V and J genes are TRBV7-6 and TRBJ1-5, with a weak D call TRBD1 (5 bases). Per the germline V gene, CDR1 is SGHVS and CDR2 is FNYEAQ. V gave up 5 bases and J gave up 3 bases, with 17 bases separating them. The CDR3 length is 16 residues. The CDR3 reads CASSLGHPSSNQPQHF. DNA of the CDR3: TGTGCCAGCAGCCTAGGACACCCTTCGTCCAATCAGCCCCAGCATTTT.

This clone has a single count. This chain links TRBV5-1 with TRBJ1-2, with TRBD1 identical over 8 bases. Germline trimming cut 4 bases from V and 8 bases from J; bases unmatched to any gene: 10. CDR1 and CDR2 (germline): SGHRS, YFSETQ. The CDR3 contains 14 residues. The CDR3 DNA reads TGCGCCAGCAGCATCCAGCAGGGGGCAGAAGGCTACACCTTC. Protein product: CASSIQQGAEGYTF.

The J gene is TRBJ1-1, the V gene TRBV12-5; the D gene is possibly TRBD1 (5 bases). Trimming stripped 8 bases from V and 0 bases from J, with 13 bases between. Germline CDR1 reads LGHNT; CDR2 reads FRNRAP. The CDR3 sequence is 14 residues long. The CDR3 sequence: CASSSEGLNTEAFF. DNA for the CDR3: TGTGCTAGTTCCTCGGAGGGGTTGAACACTGAAGCTTTCTTT.

This chain joins TRBV5-6 and TRBJ1-1; 7 nucleotides line up with TRBD1. The germline gives CDR1 SGHDT, CDR2 YYEEEE. The junction had 8 bases not matched to a gene; V was cut back by 6 bases and J by 6 bases. This CDR3 comprises 13 residues. The CDR3 loop is CASIQDRSPEAFF. The CDR3 nucleotides read TGTGCCAGCATCCAGGACAGGTCCCCTGAAGCTTTCTTT.

The J gene is TRBJ1-2, the V gene TRBV3-1 (or the pseudogene TRBV3-2); 8 nucleotides agree with TRBD1. Trimming cost V 4 bases and J 4 bases; bases outside gene matches: 2. CDR1 LGHDT and CDR2 YNNKEL come from the germline V gene (reference sequence). The CDR3 spans 13 residues. This chain's CDR3 is CASSPQGAYGYTF. The DNA for the CDR3 is TGTGCCAGCAGCCCGCAGGGGGCCTATGGCTACACCTTC.

The J gene is TRBJ1-4, the V gene TRBV5-5, with a weak D call TRBD1 (6 bases). V lost 0 bases and J lost 12, with 15 bases in between. The CDR3 contains 14 residues. CDR1 and CDR2 (germline): SGHKS, YYEKEE (reference sequence). Written as DNA, the CDR3 is TGTGCCAGCAGCTTGGCCGGCGGGGAGGGGGAACTGTTTTTT. This translates into CASSLAGGEGELFF.

This clone was found once. The sample contains more than one DNA sequence encoding this CDR3. The genes are TRBV19 and TRBJ1-5; 9 bases fit TRBD1. The CDR3 is made up of 15 amino acids. Germline V lookup: CDR1 LNHDA, CDR2 SQIVND (reference sequence). The V and J ends lost 6 bases and 4 bases, in that order; junction bases with no gene match: 7. CDR3 DNA sequence: TGTGCCAGTAGACAGACAGGGGGTAAAAATCAGCCCCAGCATTTT. Residues: CASRQTGGKNQPQHF.

This rearrangement joins TRBV3-1 (or the pseudogene TRBV3-2) to TRBJ1-4, with D unresolved. This CDR3 region has 14 residues. Looked up from germline, CDR1 is LGHDT and CDR2 is YNNKEL (reference sequence). Trimming removed 3 bases at V and 5 bases at J, with 10 bases between. This CDR3 is CASSHQRENEKLFF. For the CDR3, the DNA is TGTGCCAGCAGCCATCAACGGGAAAATGAAAAACTGTTTTTT.

This rearrangement joins TRBV19 to TRBJ2-3, with TRBD2 matching 14 bases. Germline V gene sequence: CDR1 LNHDA, CDR2 SQIVND (reference sequence). This CDR3 has 17 amino acids. Trimming took 5 bases from V and 5 from J; bases not matched to a gene: 9. CDR3 in amino acids: CASSRTSGGNEGDTQYF. CDR3 sequence (DNA): TGTGCCAGTAGTCGGACTAGCGGGGGGAACGAGGGAGATACGCAGTATTTT.

The chain recombines TRBV15 with TRBJ1-1; D remains unclear. The ends were cut back, 6 bases at V and 5 bases at J, with 13 bases in the middle. Per the germline V gene, CDR1 is LNHNV and CDR2 is YYDKDF (reference sequence). The CDR3 loop spans 13 amino acids. The CDR3 protein is CATSLEVGTEAFF. DNA for the CDR3: TGTGCCACCAGTCTGGAAGTTGGTACTGAAGCTTTCTTT.

V and J are TRBV9 and TRBJ1-5; D is unclear. The germline V gene has CDR1 SGDLS and CDR2 YYNGEE. V lost 4 bases, J lost 4 bases, and 12 bases lay in between. The CDR3 totals 14 residues. CDR3: CASSIRTLNQPQHF. The CDR3 region has the DNA TGTGCCAGCAGCATTAGGACCCTAAATCAGCCCCAGCATTTT.

The chain is built from TRBV10-3 and TRBJ1-2; D uncertain. Germline values: CDR1 ENHRY, CDR2 SYGVKD. Trimming removed 3 bases from V and 4 bases from J, with 12 bases in between. The CDR3 runs to 14 residues. The CDR3 DNA is TGTGCCATCAGTGAAGATAATACGCTCTATGGCTACACCTTC. Amino acid sequence: CAISEDNTLYGYTF.

The V gene is TRBV27, the J gene TRBJ1-5; D uncertain. Trimming cost V 10 bases and J 1 base, with 14 bases left between them. Germline assignment: CDR1 MNHEY and CDR2 SMNVEV (reference sequence). The CDR3 sequence is 14 residues long. The CDR3: CATRPGGSNQPQHF. The CDR3 coding sequence is TGTGCCACACGACCGGGAGGGAGCAATCAGCCCCAGCATTTT.

The V call is TRBV2, the J call TRBJ1-2; 7 positions match TRBD1. Trimming took 4 bases from V and 2 from J; bases not matched to a gene: 4. The CDR3 totals 14 residues. CDR1 and CDR2 (germline): SNHLY, FYNNEI. CDR3 coding DNA: TGTGCCAGCAGTGGACAGGGAACCAACTATGGCTACACCTTC. This codes for CASSGQGTNYGYTF.